A single sample is the source of the 19 T cell receptor beta chains below, sequenced in a study of CD8+ T cells in alopecia areata. Sample treatment: oral pan-JAK inhibitor, 5-10 mg twice daily. RNA extraction and reverse transcription yielded cDNA as sequencing template. Generated by immunoSEQ multiplex PCR, the TCRdb table keeps only in-frame clones and is missing some. Seen here are 150,000 to 200,000 clones, approximately 67% observed once, and the top ten hold under 1.5%. Here the sequenced sample was CD4+ T cells sorted from blood, taken around week 49, from a patient treated with tofacitinib. The origin of the receptors is a human donor with alopecia areata.

The chain couples TRBV29-1 to TRBJ1-2; no definite D call. This CDR3 has 13 amino acids. CDR1 and CDR2 (germline): SQVTM, ANQGSEA. Trimming pared 4 bases from V and 0 bases from J, leaving 9 bases between. As DNA, the CDR3 is TGCAGCGTTGGCCGACACGCTAACTATGGCTACACCTTC. Amino acid sequence: CSVGRHANYGYTF.

The chain has TRBV7-2 and TRBJ1-3, with D tentatively TRBD1 (5 bases). With 5 bases removed from V and 0 bases from J, the gap between germline ends came to 14 bases. Germline CDR1 SGHTA, CDR2 FQGNSA. This CDR3 comprises 16 residues. CDR3 region: CASSQLGGYSGNTIYF. DNA for the CDR3: TGTGCCAGCAGCCAACTCGGGGGATACTCTGGAAACACCATATATTTT.

This clone was seen more than once but under ten times. The rearrangement uses TRBV4-3 and TRBJ2-1, with no clear D. The CDR3 totals 13 residues. The V and J ends lost 1 base and 10 bases respectively, with 11 bases between them. CDR1 LGHNA and CDR2 YSLEER come from the germline V gene. DNA of the CDR3: TGCGCCAGCAGCCAAGCGAGTAGGCCGGAGCAGTTCTTC. Its translation is CASSQASRPEQFF.

V is TRBV2 and J is TRBJ1-2; no firm D call. CDR1 is SNHLY, CDR2 FYNNEI, per germline. Trimming removed 4 bases at V and 3 bases at J, with 9 bases between. CDR3 length: 13 residues. CDR3 region: CASSVQKDYGYTF. CDR3 DNA: TGTGCCAGCAGTGTCCAGAAGGACTATGGCTACACCTTC.

This chain connects TRBV30 to TRBJ1-1, with no clear D. This CDR3 spans 12 amino acids. Germline CDR1 is GTSNPN and CDR2 is SVGIG (reference sequence). Trimming removed 3 bases from V and 4 bases from J, with 9 bases in between. This chain's CDR3 is CAWSPGPTEAFF. CDR3 sequence (DNA): TGTGCCTGGAGCCCGGGTCCCACTGAAGCTTTCTTT. The whole variable domain, remainder taken from reference TRBV30 and TRBJ1-1, is SQTIHQWPATLVQPVGSPLSLECTVEGTSNPNLYWYRQAAGRGLQLLFYSVGIGQISSEVPQNLSASRPQDRQFILSSKKLLLSDSGFYLCAWSPGPTEAFFGQGTRLTVV.

The V and J genes are TRBV12-2 and TRBJ1-1. TRBV12-2 is an annotated pseudogene. The CDR3 sequence is 10 residues long. Here the CDR3 DNA reads TGTGCAAGTATGTTTGCTGAAGCTTTCTTT. This gives the protein CASMFAEAFF.

This clone has only one observation. The rearrangement links TRBV5-6 to TRBJ1-2; D gene uncertain. The CDR3 consists of 12 residues. Germline V lookup: CDR1 SGHDT, CDR2 YYEEEE. Trimming pared 6 bases from V and 8 bases from J, leaving 14 bases between. CDR3 in DNA: TGTGCCAGCACCCGGAACAGCGAGGGCTACACCTTC. This codes for CASTRNSEGYTF.

The chain recombines TRBV28 with TRBJ1-4; a weak D match, TRBD1 (6 bases). From germline, CDR1 is MDHEN and CDR2 SYDVKM. The CDR3 is 13 amino acids. With 10 bases removed from V and 7 bases from J, the gap between germline ends came to 16 bases. CDR3 sequence (DNA): TGTGCCACCACGGGGGGGCAGGGTGAAAAACTGTTTTTT. Translating it yields CATTGGQGEKLFF.

This clone showed up just a few times. The chain has TRBV9 and TRBJ2-1, with D uncertain. Germline values: CDR1 SGDLS, CDR2 YYNGEE. Trimming took 3 bases from V and 6 from J, leaving 4 bases between them. CDR3 length equals 11 residues. The CDR3 here is CASSAFNEQFF. Written as DNA, the CDR3 is TGTGCCAGCAGCGCCTTCAATGAGCAGTTCTTC.

The chain has TRBV29-1 and TRBJ2-7, with 9 bases matching TRBD1. The junction had 3 bases not matched to a gene; V was cut back by 6 bases and J by 6 bases. CDR1 SQVTM and CDR2 ANQGSEA come from the germline V gene. This CDR3 spans 11 amino acids. CDR3 bases: TGCAGCGTACAGGGGGCGGGCGAGCAGTACTTC. Translated, it gives CSVQGAGEQYF.

The chain combines TRBV4-3 with TRBJ1-4; D unresolved. V lost 0 bases to trimming and J lost 7 bases, with 9 bases between them. Germline V gene lookup returns CDR1 LGHNA and CDR2 YSLEER. The CDR3 totals 14 residues. CDR3 nucleotides: TGCGCCAGCAGCCAAGACCTGCCACTTGAAAAACTGTTTTTT. Encoded protein: CASSQDLPLEKLFF.

This chain links TRBV5-1 with TRBJ1-1, with D unclear. With 1 base removed from V and 0 bases from J, the gap between germline ends came to 4 bases. This CDR3 has 13 amino acids. Germline assignment: CDR1 SGHRS and CDR2 YFSETQ. CDR3 sequence (DNA): TGCGCCAGCAGCTTGAGGGTGAACACTGAAGCTTTCTTT. It encodes CASSLRVNTEAFF. The entire variable domain, with the rest obtained from reference TRBV5-1 and TRBJ1-1, is as follows: KAGVTQTPRYLIKTRGQQVTLSCSPISGHRSVSWYQQTPGQGLQFLFEYFSETQRNKGNFPGRFSGRQFSNSRSEMNVSTLELGDSALYLCASSLRVNTEAFFGQGTRLTVV.

The chain links TRBV19 to TRBJ1-5; 8 bases fit TRBD1. Germline V gene data show CDR1 as LNHDA and CDR2 as SQIVND (reference sequence). With 5 bases clipped from V and 4 bases from J, the junction kept 4 bases outside the gene matches. The CDR3 runs 14 residues. This chain's CDR3 is CASSETGANQPQHF. CDR3 sequence (DNA): TGTGCCAGTAGTGAGACAGGGGCGAATCAGCCCCAGCATTTT.

This clone has ten or more counts. The chain recombines TRBV30 with TRBJ2-2; D call uncertain. Trimming shortened V by 0 bases and J by 3 bases, and 8 bases separated the two germline ends. The CDR3 has 14 residues. Germline assignment: CDR1 GTSNPN and CDR2 SVGIG (reference sequence). CDR3 nucleotide sequence: TGTGCCTGGAGTGTACATTGGGACACCGGGGAGCTGTTTTTT. Amino acids: CAWSVHWDTGELFF.

This clone was picked up a small number of times. V and J are TRBV4-3 and TRBJ2-5; TRBD2 might be the D (5 bases). V lost 4 bases and J 5 bases, leaving 17 bases between the germline ends. Germline V gives CDR1 LGHNA, CDR2 YSLEER. This CDR3 is built from 15 residues. DNA of the CDR3: TGCGCCAGCAGCCGAGCCGGGGTGTCGTGGGAGACCCAGTACTTC. Residues: CASSRAGVSWETQYF.

A few counts support this clone. CDR3 DNA sequence: TGTGCCATCAGTGAGAAAGAGACCCAGTACTTC. Translation: CAISEKETQYF. The rearrangement joins TRBV10-3 to TRBJ2-5, with D unclear. The CDR3 loop spans 11 amino acids. The ends were cut back, 2 bases at V and 3 bases at J, with 1 base in the middle. Per the germline V gene, CDR1 is ENHRY and CDR2 is SYGVKD.

In regard to this clone: The sample carries other DNA sequences with the same CDR3. The chain has TRBV5-1 and TRBJ2-1; D is uncertain. Per the germline V gene, CDR1 is SGHRS and CDR2 is YFSETQ. Deletions cut 0 bases from V and 4 bases from J, with 2 bases between. CDR3 length equals 12 residues. The CDR3 is CASSLDYNEQFF. CDR3 nucleotide sequence: TGCGCCAGCAGCTTGGATTACAATGAGCAGTTCTTC.

This chain uses TRBV5-1 with TRBJ2-1; D is possibly TRBD1 or TRBD2 (5 bases each). This CDR3 comprises 11 residues. Trimming took 4 bases from V and 11 from J, leaving 10 bases between them. The V gene's germline CDR1 is SGHRS and CDR2 YFSETQ. For the CDR3, the DNA is TGCGCCAGCAGCACCGGGACGCAGCAGTTCTTC. Amino acid sequence: CASSTGTQQFF.

This clone was recorded a few times. The V and J genes are TRBV29-1 and TRBJ2-3; D possibly corresponds to TRBD2 (7 bases). This CDR3 has 16 residues. CDR1 is SQVTM and CDR2 is ANQGSEA in the germline V gene. V lost 5 bases, J lost 2 bases, and 20 bases lay in between. The CDR3 DNA sequence: TGCAGCGTTTATTCATGGCGGGGGCAAACCACAGATACGCAGTATTTT. Protein: CSVYSWRGQTTDTQYF.